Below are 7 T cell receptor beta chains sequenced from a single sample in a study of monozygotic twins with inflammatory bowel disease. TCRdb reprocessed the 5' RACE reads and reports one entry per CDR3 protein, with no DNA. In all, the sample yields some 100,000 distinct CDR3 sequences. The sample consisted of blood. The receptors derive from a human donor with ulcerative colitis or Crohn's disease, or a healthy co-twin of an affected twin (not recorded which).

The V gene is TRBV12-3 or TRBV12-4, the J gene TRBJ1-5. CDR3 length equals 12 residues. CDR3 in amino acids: CASSLTGQPQHF.

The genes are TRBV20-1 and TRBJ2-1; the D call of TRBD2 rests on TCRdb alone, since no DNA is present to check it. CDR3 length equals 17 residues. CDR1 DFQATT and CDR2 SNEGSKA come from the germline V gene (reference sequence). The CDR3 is CSARGGSGRAYYNEQFF.

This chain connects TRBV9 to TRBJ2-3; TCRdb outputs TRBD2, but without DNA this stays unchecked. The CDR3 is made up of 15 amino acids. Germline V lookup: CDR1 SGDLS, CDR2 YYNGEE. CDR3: CASSILAGSTDTQYF.

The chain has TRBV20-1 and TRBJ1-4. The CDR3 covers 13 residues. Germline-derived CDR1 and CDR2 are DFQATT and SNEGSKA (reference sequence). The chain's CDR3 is CSARDFAGEKLFF.

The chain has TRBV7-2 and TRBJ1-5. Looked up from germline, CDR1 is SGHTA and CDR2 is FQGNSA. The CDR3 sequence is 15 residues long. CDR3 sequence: CASSLSGLSNQPQHF.

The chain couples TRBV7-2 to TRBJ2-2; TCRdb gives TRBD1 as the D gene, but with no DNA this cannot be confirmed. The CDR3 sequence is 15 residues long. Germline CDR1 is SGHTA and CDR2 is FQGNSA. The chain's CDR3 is CASSNSGQAFGELFF.

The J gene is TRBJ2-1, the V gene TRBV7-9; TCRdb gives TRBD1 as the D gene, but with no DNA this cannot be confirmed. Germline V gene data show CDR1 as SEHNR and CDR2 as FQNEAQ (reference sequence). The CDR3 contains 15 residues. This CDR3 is CASSRPGDRAHEQFF.